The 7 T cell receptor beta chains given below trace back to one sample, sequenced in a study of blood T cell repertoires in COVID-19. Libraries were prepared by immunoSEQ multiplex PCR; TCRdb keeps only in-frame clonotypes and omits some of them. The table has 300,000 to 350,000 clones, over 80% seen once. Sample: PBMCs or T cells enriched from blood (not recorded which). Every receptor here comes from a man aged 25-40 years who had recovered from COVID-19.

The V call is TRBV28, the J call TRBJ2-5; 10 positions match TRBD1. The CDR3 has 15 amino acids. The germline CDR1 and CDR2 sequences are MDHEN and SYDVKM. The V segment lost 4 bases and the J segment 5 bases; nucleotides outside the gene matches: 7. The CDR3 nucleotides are TGTGCCAGCAGTTCTCGACAGGGGGCGATGGAGACCCAGTACTTC. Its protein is CASSSRQGAMETQYF.

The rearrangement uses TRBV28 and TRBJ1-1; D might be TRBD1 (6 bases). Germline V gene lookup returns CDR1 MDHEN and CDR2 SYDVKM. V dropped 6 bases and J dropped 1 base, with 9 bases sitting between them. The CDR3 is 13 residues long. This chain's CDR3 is CASRGQGNTEAFF. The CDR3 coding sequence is TGTGCCAGCAGGGGACAAGGGAACACTGAAGCTTTCTTT.

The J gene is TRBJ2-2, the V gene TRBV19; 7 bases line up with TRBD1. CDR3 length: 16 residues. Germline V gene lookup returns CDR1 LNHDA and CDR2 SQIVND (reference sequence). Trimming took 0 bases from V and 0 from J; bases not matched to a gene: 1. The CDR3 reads CASSIDRGTNTGELFF. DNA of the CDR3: TGTGCCAGTAGTATAGACAGGGGGACGAACACCGGGGAGCTGTTTTTT. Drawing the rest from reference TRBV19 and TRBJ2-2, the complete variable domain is DGGITQSPKYLFRKEGQNVTLSCEQNLNHDAMYWYRQDPGQGLRLIYYSQIVNDFQKGDIAEGYSVSREKKESFPLTVTSAQKNPTAFYLCASSIDRGTNTGELFFGEGSRLTVL.

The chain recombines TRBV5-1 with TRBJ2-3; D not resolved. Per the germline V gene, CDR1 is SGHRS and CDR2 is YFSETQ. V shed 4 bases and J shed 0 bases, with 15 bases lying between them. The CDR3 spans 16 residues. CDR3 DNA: TGCGCCAGCAGCCCCGTGGCGGCCCTTAGCACAGATACGCAGTATTTT. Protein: CASSPVAALSTDTQYF.

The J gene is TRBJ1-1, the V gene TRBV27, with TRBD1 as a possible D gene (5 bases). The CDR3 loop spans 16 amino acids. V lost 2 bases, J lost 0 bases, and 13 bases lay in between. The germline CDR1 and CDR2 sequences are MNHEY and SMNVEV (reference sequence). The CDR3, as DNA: TGTGCCAGCAGTTTAGGGACTGGCACCCTGAACACTGAAGCTTTCTTT. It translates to CASSLGTGTLNTEAFF.

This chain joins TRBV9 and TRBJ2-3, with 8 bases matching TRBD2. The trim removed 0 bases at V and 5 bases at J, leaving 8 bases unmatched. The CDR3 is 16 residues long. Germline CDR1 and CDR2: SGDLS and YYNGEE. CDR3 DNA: TGTGCCAGCAGCGTAGTAGCGGGAACAGGAAGAGATACGCAGTATTTT. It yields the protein CASSVVAGTGRDTQYF.

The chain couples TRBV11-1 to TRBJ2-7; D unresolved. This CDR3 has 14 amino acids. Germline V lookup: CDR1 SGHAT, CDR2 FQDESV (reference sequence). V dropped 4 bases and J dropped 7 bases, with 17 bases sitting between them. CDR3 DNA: TGTGCCAGCAGCTCACAAGGCGCAATGCGGGAGCAGTACTTC. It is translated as CASSSQGAMREQYF.